A single sample gave rise to the 20 T cell receptor beta chains below, sequenced in a study of cytomegalovirus exposure and HLA in healthy donors. Only in-frame clones appear in the TCRdb table, and some are missing; sequencing was by immunoSEQ multiplex PCR. The data hold over 100,000 clones, with about 91% observed a single time. The material sequenced was PBMCs. The receptor source for this set is a woman under 30 in good health and CMV-seronegative.

The rearrangement joins TRBV12-2 to TRBJ1-3; the table assigns TRBD1, which was not confirmed against the DNA. TRBV12-2 is labeled a pseudogene. The CDR3 is 16 residues long. Here the CDR3 DNA reads TGTGCAAGTCGCTTAGCGTTGGACATAACGGGAAACACCATATATTTT. Protein sequence: CASRLALDITGNTIYF.

The V gene is TRBV9, the J gene TRBJ2-1; TRBD1 might be the D (5 bases). Germline CDR1 reads SGDLS; CDR2 reads YYNGEE. The CDR3 has 15 residues. Trimming cost V 3 bases and J 0 bases, with 10 bases left between them. The DNA of the CDR3 is TGTGCCAGCAGCGAGGGGATTAGCTCCTACAATGAGCAGTTCTTC. It translates to CASSEGISSYNEQFF.

The chain has TRBV18 and TRBJ2-3; TRBD2 matches 13 bases. Germline V lookup: CDR1 KGHSH, CDR2 LQKENI. This CDR3 is 16 amino acids long. With V trimmed by 6 bases and J by 9 bases, 12 bases remained unmatched. CDR3 residues: CASSQTSGGPYSTQYF. The CDR3, as DNA: TGTGCCAGCTCCCAGACTAGCGGGGGGCCCTACTCAACGCAGTATTTT.

The chain combines TRBV16 with TRBJ1-2; D is perhaps TRBD1 (5 bases). The CDR3 has 18 residues. Per germline, CDR1 KGHSY and CDR2 FQNENV. Trimming removed 3 bases at V and 4 bases at J, with 24 bases between. This chain's CDR3 is CASSQPGTQYKTGYGYTF. DNA of the CDR3: TGTGCCAGCAGCCAGCCCGGGACTCAGTACAAAACTGGCTATGGCTACACCTTC.

J is TRBJ1-1 and V is TRBV5-6; 7 bases are a match to TRBD1. V lost 4 bases and J lost 0; bases outside the gene matches: 6. The CDR3 is 15 amino acids. Germline V CDR1 and CDR2: SGHDT, YYEEEE. The CDR3 DNA reads TGTGCCAGCAGCGCCACGGGACAGCTGAACACTGAAGCTTTCTTT. It translates to CASSATGQLNTEAFF.

The chain is built from TRBV18 and TRBJ1-1; 7 positions agree with TRBD1. The CDR3 consists of 15 residues. CDR1 and CDR2 (germline): KGHSH, LQKENI. V shed 6 bases, J shed 0 bases, and the junction held 7 bases outside the gene matches. The chain's CDR3 is CASSPPGTVNTEAFF. CDR3 bases: TGTGCCAGCTCCCCTCCCGGGACAGTGAACACTGAAGCTTTCTTT.

The chain links TRBV5-1 to TRBJ2-5, with D maybe TRBD2 (6 bases). V was shortened by 3 bases and J by 4 bases, with 16 bases between the two germline ends. The CDR3 runs 15 residues. CDR1 and CDR2 from the germline V gene are SGHRS and YFSETQ. The CDR3 region is CASSSRVLAGETQYF. The CDR3 DNA reads as TGCGCCAGCAGCTCGAGGGTACTAGCCGGAGAGACCCAGTACTTC.

The V call is TRBV10-3, the J call TRBJ2-7, with TRBD1 as a possible D gene (6 bases). The CDR3 loop spans 11 amino acids. Trimming removed 7 bases from V and 6 bases from J, with 10 bases in between. CDR1 ENHRY and CDR2 SYGVKD come from the germline V gene. CDR3 residues: CAITRDTEQYF. The CDR3 DNA reads as TGTGCCATCACTAGGGACACCGAGCAGTACTTC.

V gene TRBV19 combines with J gene TRBJ1-2, with TRBD1 matching over 10 bases. Germline CDR1 reads LNHDA; CDR2 reads SQIVND (reference sequence). The CDR3 covers 13 residues. With 7 bases clipped from V and 7 bases from J, the junction kept 6 bases outside the gene matches. CDR3 sequence reads: CASTRGDRGGYTF. CDR3 sequence (DNA): TGTGCCAGTACCCGAGGGGACAGGGGTGGCTACACCTTC.

Only one count was recorded for this clone. This chain connects TRBV5-1 to TRBJ2-2; 13 bases match TRBD2. CDR1 SGHRS and CDR2 YFSETQ come from the germline V gene. This CDR3 is built from 15 residues. V dropped 4 bases and J dropped 9; count of bases not matched to a gene: 6. In nucleotides, the CDR3 is TGCGCCAGCAGCCCGGGACTAGCGGGGATTCGGGAGCTGTTTTTT. The encoded protein is CASSPGLAGIRELFF.

This chain uses TRBV13 with TRBJ2-3, with 10 bases aligning to TRBD1. The CDR3 contains 16 residues. Germline trimming cut 10 bases from V and 2 bases from J; bases unmatched to any gene: 12. Germline assignment: CDR1 PRHDT and CDR2 FYEKMQ (reference sequence). CDR3 residues: CATSIRQGAITDTQYF. The CDR3 coding sequence is TGTGCCACTTCTATCAGACAGGGGGCAATCACAGATACGCAGTATTTT.

The chain uses TRBV25-1 and TRBJ2-7; D might be TRBD2 (6 bases). The V end lost 2 bases, the J end lost 7 bases, and 9 bases lay between the germline ends. The CDR3 spans 12 residues. In germline, CDR1 is MGHDK, CDR2 SYGVNS. CDR3 sequence: CASSEIGTEQYF. CDR3 DNA: TGTGCCAGCAGTGAAATCGGGACTGAGCAGTACTTC.

The rearrangement joins TRBV15 to TRBJ1-5, with 7 bases lining up with TRBD1. This CDR3 has 21 amino acids. CDR1 is LNHNV and CDR2 is YYDKDF in the germline V gene (reference sequence). V lost 1 base, J lost 4 bases, and 22 bases stayed unmatched. CDR3 residues: CATSRGTYVSLLDRNNQPQHF. The CDR3 DNA reads as TGTGCCACCAGCAGAGGGACTTATGTTAGCCTACTGGACAGGAATAATCAGCCCCAGCATTTT.

The chain has TRBV14 and TRBJ2-5; D ambiguous. Looked up from germline, CDR1 is SGHDN and CDR2 is FVKESK. The CDR3 totals 13 residues. V lost 3 bases to trimming and J lost 2 bases, with 7 bases between them. CDR3 bases: TGTGCCAGCAGCCAGAGGCGTCAAGAGACCCAGTACTTC. This translates into CASSQRRQETQYF.

The rearrangement links TRBV4-1 to TRBJ1-2, with D possibly matching TRBD1 (6 bases). Trimming pared 2 bases from V and 2 bases from J, leaving 21 bases between. CDR1 MGHRA and CDR2 YSYEKL come from the germline V gene. The CDR3 contains 18 residues. CDR3 region: CASSQRTGSADSNYGYTF. Written as DNA, the CDR3 is TGCGCCAGCAGCCAAAGAACCGGTTCCGCGGACAGCAACTATGGCTACACCTTC.

V is TRBV5-4 and J is TRBJ2-3; D is possibly TRBD1 (6 bases). CDR1 is SGHNT and CDR2 is YYREEE in the germline V gene (reference sequence). Between the trimmed V and J ends, which lost 3 bases and 0 bases, there was a span of 11 bases. The CDR3 length is 15 residues. The CDR3 loop is CASSSPTGSTDTQYF. CDR3 bases: TGTGCCAGCAGCTCGCCAACAGGGAGCACAGATACGCAGTATTTT.

The J gene is TRBJ2-1, the V gene TRBV19; D is ambiguous. The CDR3 is 15 amino acids. The germline V and J ends were trimmed by 5 bases and 6 bases, with 17 bases remaining between them. The germline V gene encodes CDR1 LNHDA and CDR2 SQIVND (reference sequence). The CDR3 loop is CASSPRVAGGNEQFF. Here the CDR3 DNA reads TGTGCCAGTAGTCCGAGAGTAGCCGGCGGCAATGAGCAGTTCTTC.

The J gene is TRBJ1-5, the V gene TRBV5-3; a weak D match, TRBD1 (6 bases). TRBV5-3 is an open reading frame, and its role is uncertain. The V end lost 0 bases, the J end lost 5 bases, and 18 bases lay between the germline ends. The CDR3 consists of 17 residues. The CDR3 nucleotides are TGTGCCAGAAGCTTGGAGTTTCAAGGGGGGGCCGATCAGCCCCAGCATTTT. The encoded protein is CARSLEFQGGADQPQHF.

The rearrangement links TRBV5-1 to TRBJ2-5; 7 bases map to TRBD1. V lost 4 bases, J lost 2 bases, and 8 bases stayed unmatched. Germline V gives CDR1 SGHRS, CDR2 YFSETQ. There are 15 residues in the CDR3. The CDR3 protein is CASSQVRDRQETQYF. Written as DNA, the CDR3 is TGCGCCAGCAGCCAAGTCCGGGACAGACAAGAGACCCAGTACTTC.

A note on this clone: Within the sample, other DNA sequences also encode this same CDR3. The chain employs TRBV5-1 and TRBJ2-2; TRBD1 is a possible D gene (6 bases). V shed 3 bases and J shed 3 bases, with 12 bases lying between them. Germline CDR1 reads SGHRS; CDR2 reads YFSETQ. The CDR3 length is 15 residues. The CDR3 DNA sequence: TGCGCCAGCAGCTATACAGGGTCCGACACCGGGGAGCTGTTTTTT. This encodes CASSYTGSDTGELFF.